The 24 T cell receptor beta chains in this list originate from one sample, sequenced in a study of T cells in Graves' hyperthyroidism and ophthalmopathy (dated by TCRdb to about 2019). Libraries were made using multiplex PCR. TCRdb lists the instrument as Illumina HiSeq 2000. The TCR beta CDR3 regions were amplified from the RNA transcripts. A first-round RT-PCR of the TCR CDR3 used the HTBI primer set with the Qiagen OneStep RT-PCR kit. TCRdb took the public reads, trimmed them with fastp at Q25, ran MiXCR for clone calling and kept in-frame beta chains. CDR3 protein sequences are deduplicated, and each keeps its most common genes and DNA. Recorded for this sample are hundreds of thousands of distinct CDR3 sequences; under 60% of them occurred a single time. Together, the top ten hold approximately 8.2% of the sample. Sequences were obtained from peripheral blood or thyroid tissue (not recorded which). Receptor source: a woman aged 18-35 years with Graves' hyperthyroidism. Donor details come from another sample of the same person, matched by shared clones.

The chain employs TRBV7-9 and TRBJ2-2; TRBD2 is a possible D gene (6 bases). Germline V lookup: CDR1 SEHNR, CDR2 FQNEAQ (reference sequence). This CDR3 is 16 amino acids long. Trimming removed 4 bases from V and 3 bases from J, with 15 bases in between. The CDR3 loop reads CASSYSSGVDTGELFF. In DNA form, the CDR3 reads TGTGCCAGCAGCTACTCCTCGGGAGTGGACACCGGGGAGCTGTTTTTT.

The chain has TRBV15 and TRBJ1-2; no firm D call. The CDR3 is 13 amino acids. Trimming pared 3 bases from V and 6 bases from J, leaving 11 bases between. CDR1 and CDR2 from the germline V gene are LNHNV and YYDKDF (reference sequence). CDR3 nucleotide sequence: TGTGCCACCAGCAGCTTAGACGGGGATGGCTACACCTTC. It is translated as CATSSLDGDGYTF.

There are many counts of this clonotype. V gene TRBV7-9 combines with J gene TRBJ1-6, with 10 positions matching TRBD1. This CDR3 region has 15 residues. The ends lost 5 bases at V and 10 bases at J; junction bases unmatched: 8. Germline assignment: CDR1 SEHNR and CDR2 FQNEAQ (reference sequence). CDR3 bases: TGTGCCAGCAGCCCGCAGGGACAGGGGCGATCACCCCTCCACTTT. It yields the protein CASSPQGQGRSPLHF.

The CDR3 region is CATSYLIGGGNYGYTF. The CDR3 DNA reads TGTGCCACCTCATACCTTATAGGCGGGGGGAACTATGGCTACACCTTC. This chain uses TRBV25-1 with TRBJ1-2, with a weak D call TRBD1 (5 bases). The germline V gene has CDR1 MGHDK and CDR2 SYGVNS. The CDR3 totals 16 residues. V was trimmed by 10 bases and J by 2 bases, leaving 23 bases between them.

This clonotype was observed at least ten times. This sequence joins TRBV7-2 and TRBJ2-2; no definite D call. Per the germline V gene, CDR1 is SGHTA and CDR2 is FQGNSA. V was clipped by 1 base and J by 4 bases, with 4 bases between them. CDR3 length: 13 amino acids. CDR3 protein: CASSLETTGELFF. The CDR3 region has the DNA TGTGCCAGCAGCTTAGAGACCACCGGGGAGCTGTTTTTT.

The J gene is TRBJ2-5, the V gene TRBV7-9, with a possible D match to TRBD1 (6 bases). CDR1 is SEHNR and CDR2 is FQNEAQ in the germline V gene (reference sequence). This CDR3 is built from 17 residues. V lost 5 bases, J lost 4 bases, and 23 bases lay in between. CDR3: CASSRSSTSDRGETQYF. CDR3 in DNA: TGTGCCAGCAGCCGTAGCAGTACATCGGACAGAGGAGAGACCCAGTACTTC.

This clonotype was detected only a few times. The V call is TRBV7-2, the J call TRBJ1-4; 7 positions agree with TRBD1. CDR1 and CDR2 from the germline V gene are SGHTA and FQGNSA. Trimming removed 5 bases from V and 8 bases from J; junction bases left unmatched: 8. This CDR3 spans 14 amino acids. Here the CDR3 reads CASSKDRAGEKLFF. CDR3 DNA sequence: TGTGCCAGCAGCAAAGACAGGGCAGGCGAAAAACTGTTTTTT.

This chain uses TRBV10-3 with TRBJ2-7; maybe TRBD1 (6 bases). Germline V gene data show CDR1 as ENHRY and CDR2 as SYGVKD. V was clipped by 6 bases and J by 5 bases, with 11 bases between them. This CDR3 contains 12 residues. This chain's CDR3 is CAISRYRDEQYF. CDR3 sequence (DNA): TGTGCCATCAGCCGATACAGGGACGAGCAGTACTTC.

The gene calls are TRBV7-2 and TRBJ2-3; D call uncertain. This CDR3 has 13 amino acids. Trimming pared 3 bases from V and 0 bases from J, leaving 4 bases between. Germline V gene lookup returns CDR1 SGHTA and CDR2 FQGNSA. CDR3: CASSFVSTDTQYF. As DNA, the CDR3 is TGTGCCAGCAGCTTTGTCAGCACAGATACGCAGTATTTT.

On this clonotype itself: The germline gene is not matched at one end of the junction; a read error may be the cause. The chain uses TRBV24-1 and TRBJ1-1; weak D call: TRBD1 (6 bases). CDR1 KGHDR and CDR2 SFDVKD come from the germline V gene. CDR3 length: 13 residues. CDR3 coding DNA: TGTGCCAGCAGCTTAATGCGGGACACTGAAGCTATCTTC. Its protein product is CASSLMRDTEAIF.

With regard to this clonotype: A much larger clonotype is one base distant, so this may be a read error. The V call is TRBV7-9, the J call TRBJ2-7; 8 bases map to TRBD1. This CDR3 contains 15 residues. Germline values: CDR1 SEHNR, CDR2 FQNEAQ (reference sequence). The CDR3 here is CASSSHGTGSCEQYF. The CDR3 nucleotides read TGTGCCAGCAGCTCCCATGGGACAGGCTCCTGCGAGCAGTACTTC.

A note on this clonotype: Its ends do not fully match the called genes, so a read error is possible. The chain joins TRBV7-2 to TRBJ2-5, with D tentatively TRBD2 (5 bases). The CDR3 is 15 residues long. CDR1 and CDR2 (germline): SGHTA, FQGNSA. The CDR3 region is CASSQDSWRLETQYF. CDR3 coding DNA: TGCGCCAGCAGCCAAGATAGTTGGAGGTTGGAGACCCAGTACTTC.

The rearrangement joins TRBV7-2 to TRBJ2-7; the D gene is possibly TRBD2 (5 bases). CDR1 is SGHTA, CDR2 FQGNSA, per germline. V lost 6 bases to trimming and J lost 4 bases, with 25 bases between them. The CDR3 loop spans 17 amino acids. Here the CDR3 DNA reads TGTGCCAGCAGGTTATTGGAAAGCCAAGGAGGTCAGTACGAGCAGTACTTC. Translating it yields CASRLLESQGGQYEQYF.

The V and J genes are TRBV9 and TRBJ1-2; D perhaps matches TRBD1 (5 bases). The CDR3 extends over 15 amino acids. Germline V gene sequence: CDR1 SGDLS, CDR2 YYNGEE. The V and J ends lost 3 bases and 5 bases respectively, with 17 bases between them. The chain's CDR3 is CASSASGASSYGYTF. The CDR3 bases are TGTGCCAGCAGCGCGTCCGGGGCCTCCAGTTATGGCTACACCTTC.

This sequence joins TRBV25-1 and TRBJ2-7, with 7 positions matching TRBD1. The CDR3 covers 13 residues. From germline, CDR1 is MGHDK and CDR2 SYGVNS. Trimming took 4 bases from V and 3 from J; bases not matched to a gene: 3. This CDR3 reads CASSGWDSYEQYF. CDR3 sequence (DNA): TGTGCCAGCAGTGGATGGGACAGCTACGAGCAGTACTTC.

Details on this clonotype: Given the absence of the conserved phenylalanine or tryptophan at the CDR3 end, a read error is likely. V usage is TRBV7-9 and J usage is TRBJ2-5; D gene uncertain. V was clipped by 6 bases and J by 4 bases, with 3 bases between them. Germline CDR1 SEHNR, CDR2 FQNEAQ (reference sequence). The CDR3 is 10 residues long. The CDR3 is CASRGETQYV. As DNA, the CDR3 is TGTGCCAGCAGGGGAGAGACCCAGTACGTC.

This rearrangement joins TRBV24-1 to TRBJ1-2; no clear D gene. V gave up 6 bases and J gave up 7 bases, with 14 bases separating them. This CDR3 spans 13 amino acids. Germline loops: CDR1 KGHDR, CDR2 SFDVKD. The CDR3 reads CATSTVGLGGYTF. As DNA, the CDR3 is TGTGCCACCAGTACGGTAGGGTTGGGTGGCTACACCTTC.

This clonotype occurred a few times. A read error may be the cause here, since a much bigger clone is one base away. The rearrangement uses TRBV6-5 and TRBJ1-2; tentatively, D is TRBD1 (5 bases). The V end was cut by 5 bases, the J end by 4 bases, with 8 bases between. The CDR3 extends over 12 amino acids. CDR1 and CDR2 (germline): MNHEY, SVGAGI. In DNA, the CDR3 is TGTGCCAGCAGTGTTCAGGGCTATGGCTACACCTTC. Translating it yields CASSVQGYGYTF.

For this clonotype: A much larger clone differs from this one at a single base, so this may be a read error. The chain employs TRBV6-6 and TRBJ2-5; no clear D gene. The length of the CDR3 is 11 residues. Per the germline V gene, CDR1 is MNHNY and CDR2 is SVGAGI (reference sequence). V was shortened by 5 bases and J by 7 bases, with 8 bases between the two germline ends. In DNA form, the CDR3 reads TGTGCCAGCAGTCCGATAGCGACCCAGTACTTC. Protein: CASSPIATQYF.

Here the CDR3 DNA reads TGCAGCGTTGAAGGGCAGGGGTACTATGGCTACACCTTC. Amino acids: CSVEGQGYYGYTF. This chain links TRBV29-1 with TRBJ1-2; TRBD1 might be the D (6 bases). This CDR3 region has 13 residues. Trimming took 1 base from V and 3 from J, leaving 9 bases between them. From germline, CDR1 is SQVTM and CDR2 ANQGSEA.

This chain connects TRBV2 to TRBJ1-5; D not certain. CDR3 length: 14 amino acids. Germline V CDR1 and CDR2: SNHLY, FYNNEI. V dropped 1 base and J dropped 3 bases, with 7 bases sitting between them. DNA for the CDR3: TGTGCCAGCAGTGAAGGGTATACCAATCAGCCCCAGCATTTT. Translated: CASSEGYTNQPQHF.

This clonotype was counted ten times or more. V and J are TRBV2 and TRBJ2-5; TRBD1 matches at 11 bases. The V gene's germline CDR1 is SNHLY and CDR2 FYNNEI. CDR3 length: 15 residues. With V trimmed by 3 bases and J by 0 bases, 0 bases remained unmatched. CDR3 protein: CASSEGQGDQETQYF. For the CDR3, the DNA is TGTGCCAGCAGTGAGGGACAGGGGGACCAAGAGACCCAGTACTTC. Full variable domain (rest looked up from reference TRBV2 and TRBJ2-5): EPEVTQTPSHQVTQMGQEVILRCVPISNHLYFYWYRQILGQKVEFLVSFYNNEISEKSEIFDDQFSVERPDGSNFTLKIRSTKLEDSAMYFCASSEGQGDQETQYFGPGTRLLVL.

This clonotype was detected only once. The rearrangement links TRBV9 to TRBJ2-5; 8 positions match TRBD2. The germline CDR1 and CDR2 sequences are SGDLS and YYNGEE. CDR3 length: 13 residues. The CDR3 region has the DNA TGTGCTACCCAGCGGGAGAGCTTGGAGACCCAGTACTTC. Translation gives CATQRESLETQYF. The full variable domain, rest sourced from reference TRBV9 and TRBJ2-5, is DSGVTQTPKHLITATGQRVTLRCSPRSGDLSVYWYQQSLDQGLQFLIQYYNGEERAKGNILERFSAQQFPDLHSELNLSSLELGDSALYFCATQRESLETQYFGPGTRLLVL.

The rearrangement links TRBV20-1 to TRBJ1-5; 8 bases are shared with TRBD1. Trimming at V came to 4 bases and at J to 7 bases, leaving 9 bases not matched to a gene. Germline V gene sequence: CDR1 DFQATT, CDR2 SNEGSKA (reference sequence). The CDR3 consists of 14 residues. Here the CDR3 reads CSAKGTGRGQPQHF. The CDR3 bases are TGCAGTGCTAAGGGGACAGGAAGAGGGCAGCCCCAGCATTTT.